These 10 T cell receptor beta chains share one sample of origin, sequenced in a study of identical twins. A single record per CDR3 protein comes from TCRdb applying MiXCR to the 5' RACE reads. The sample lists hundreds of thousands of distinct CDR3 sequences, 8% to 9% occurring once. These records were also assigned to another study, of yellow fever vaccine responses in identical twins.

Sequencing input: PBMCs. Every receptor here comes from a young woman in good health.

This clonotype has a handful of counts. This chain links TRBV6-2 or TRBV6-3 with TRBJ2-5, with D possibly called TRBD1 or TRBD2 (5 bases each). This CDR3 contains 13 residues. Trimming took off 4 bases at V and 5 bases at J, with 11 bases between the two ends. The germline gives CDR1 MNHEY, CDR2 SVGEGT. The CDR3 is CASSFIEGETQYF. Written as DNA, the CDR3 is TGTGCCAGCAGTTTCATTGAGGGGGAGACCCAGTACTTC.

This clonotype appeared many times. The chain has TRBV29-1 and TRBJ2-1; possibly TRBD1 for D (6 bases). Between the trimmed V and J ends, which lost 7 bases and 5 bases, there was a span of 12 bases. This CDR3 is built from 12 residues. Looked up from germline, CDR1 is SQVTM and CDR2 is ANQGSEA. The CDR3 loop reads CSGDRGNNEQFF. The CDR3 DNA reads as TGCAGCGGGGATAGGGGGAACAATGAGCAGTTCTTC.

J is TRBJ2-3 and V is TRBV2; D might be TRBD2 (5 bases). The germline gives CDR1 SNHLY, CDR2 FYNNEI. With 7 bases removed from V and 4 bases from J, the gap between germline ends came to 15 bases. This CDR3 contains 14 residues. CDR3 bases: TGTGCCAGCACCGGAGCTATGCGGGCAGATACGCAGTATTTT. Translated, it gives CASTGAMRADTQYF.

There are a few counts of this clonotype. V and J are TRBV5-1 and TRBJ2-5; TRBD1 aligns across 7 bases. This CDR3 is 14 amino acids long. Trimming removed 4 bases from V and 4 bases from J; junction bases left unmatched: 7. Germline CDR1 reads SGHRS; CDR2 reads YFSETQ. CDR3 sequence (DNA): TGCGCCAGCAGCCCGACTACAGGGGTAGAGACCCAGTACTTC. Protein product: CASSPTTGVETQYF.

This clonotype was seen a handful of times. The rearrangement uses TRBV28 and TRBJ2-5, with D possibly TRBD1 on 6 matching bases. The germline CDR1 and CDR2 sequences are MDHEN and SYDVKM. The CDR3 spans 16 residues. V lost 6 bases and J 3 bases, leaving 20 bases between the germline ends. CDR3 DNA: TGTGCCAGCAGGACCCACACAGGGTTCGGAAAAGAGACCCAGTACTTC. This gives the protein CASRTHTGFGKETQYF.

There are a few counts of this clonotype. The rearrangement uses TRBV6-5 and TRBJ2-5, with TRBD1 as a possible D gene (6 bases). The germline gives CDR1 MNHEY, CDR2 SVGAGI. V was cut by 2 bases and J by 1 base, with 14 bases left in between. The CDR3 extends over 16 amino acids. In nucleotides, the CDR3 is TGTGCCAGCAGTTACGCAGCCGGGACATCCCAAGAGACCCAGTACTTC. This encodes CASSYAAGTSQETQYF.

The rearrangement joins TRBV27 to TRBJ1-4; the match to TRBD1 covers 8 bases. Unmatched junction bases numbered 13, after V lost 5 bases and J lost 11 bases. The CDR3 consists of 15 residues. Germline V gives CDR1 MNHEY, CDR2 SMNVEV (reference sequence). CDR3 sequence (DNA): TGTGCCAGCAGTGAACACGGGACAGGACGAATCAAACTGTTTTTT. Its protein product is CASSEHGTGRIKLFF.

V is TRBV20-1 and J is TRBJ2-2; TRBD2 is a possible D gene (5 bases). CDR1 is DFQATT and CDR2 is SNEGSKA in the germline V gene (reference sequence). V lost 4 bases and J lost 5, with 11 bases in between. This CDR3 has 13 amino acids. CDR3 nucleotides: TGCAGTGCTATGACGGGAATAACCGGGGAGCTGTTTTTT. Protein sequence: CSAMTGITGELFF.

This clonotype was counted only a few times. The junction departs from germline at one end; a sequencing error may be responsible. This chain links TRBV5-1 with TRBJ1-1; D gene ambiguous. The V gene's germline CDR1 is SGHRS and CDR2 YFSETQ. CDR3 length equals 12 residues. As DNA, the CDR3 is TGCGCCAGCAGCTTCGACACAGTCACCCCCACTTTT. It codes for CASSFDTVTPTF.

This clonotype was detected many times. The chain has TRBV4-3 and TRBJ2-7; D ambiguous. Germline loops: CDR1 LGHNA, CDR2 YSLEER. The CDR3 length is 13 residues. V was pared by 0 bases and J by 5 bases, with 8 bases between. The CDR3 region is CASSQEVSHEQYF. The DNA of the CDR3 is TGCGCCAGCAGCCAAGAAGTAAGTCACGAGCAGTACTTC.